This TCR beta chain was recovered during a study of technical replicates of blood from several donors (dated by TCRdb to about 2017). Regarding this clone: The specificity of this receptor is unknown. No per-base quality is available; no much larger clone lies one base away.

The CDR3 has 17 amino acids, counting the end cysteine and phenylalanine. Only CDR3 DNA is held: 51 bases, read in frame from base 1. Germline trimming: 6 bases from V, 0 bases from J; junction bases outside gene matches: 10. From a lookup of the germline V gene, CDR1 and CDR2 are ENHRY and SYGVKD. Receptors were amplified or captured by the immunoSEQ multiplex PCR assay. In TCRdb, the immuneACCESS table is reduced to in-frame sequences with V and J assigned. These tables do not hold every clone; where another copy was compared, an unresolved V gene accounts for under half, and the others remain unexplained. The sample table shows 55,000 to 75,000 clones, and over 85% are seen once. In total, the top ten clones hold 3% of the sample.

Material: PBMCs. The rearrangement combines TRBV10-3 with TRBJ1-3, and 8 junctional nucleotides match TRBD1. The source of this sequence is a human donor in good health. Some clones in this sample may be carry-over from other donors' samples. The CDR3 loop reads CAIRDLTGANSGNTIYF. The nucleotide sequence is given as TGTGCCATCAGGGACTTGACAGGGGCCAACTCTGGAAACACCATATATTTT.